The 20 T cell receptor beta chains below come from one sample, sequenced in a study of type 1 regulatory T cells. TCRdb re-analysed the reads in MiXCR, keeping a single row per CDR3 protein. The sample records under 85,000 distinct CDR3 sequences, about 50% being singletons. These receptors' targets are unknown. Source material: cultured non-Tr1 T cells, either the whole culture or a sorted T cell fraction (not recorded which). The receptors shown here come from a human donor in good health.

V is TRBV12-3 or TRBV12-4 and J is TRBJ2-7; 8 bases fit TRBD1. This CDR3 comprises 13 residues. Trimming removed 6 bases from V and 2 bases from J; junction bases left unmatched: 3. The CDR3 DNA is TGTGCCAGCAGCAGGGACAGGACCTACGAGCAGTACTTC. Translating it yields CASSRDRTYEQYF.

This chain links TRBV20-1 with TRBJ2-3; D perhaps matches TRBD2 (5 bases). This CDR3 has 16 amino acids. Germline assignment: CDR1 DFQATT and CDR2 SNEGSKA (reference sequence). Trimming took off 1 base at V and 2 bases at J, with 16 bases between the two ends. The CDR3 nucleotides read TGCAGTGCTAGAGGCATCGGGATAGGGAACACAGATACGCAGTATTTT. Translating it yields CSARGIGIGNTDTQYF.

This chain connects TRBV7-2 to TRBJ1-2, with D possibly TRBD1 on 5 matching bases. Trimming shortened V by 2 bases and J by 4 bases, and 8 bases separated the two germline ends. Germline values: CDR1 SGHTA, CDR2 FQGNSA. The CDR3 runs to 13 residues. Written as DNA, the CDR3 is TGTGCCAGCAGCTTACAGGGAAGCTATGGCTACACCTTC. Translating it yields CASSLQGSYGYTF.

This clonotype was recorded a few times. The chain couples TRBV15 to TRBJ2-1; 7 positions agree with TRBD2. The germline V gene has CDR1 LNHNV and CDR2 YYDKDF (reference sequence). Unmatched junction bases numbered 14, after V lost 5 bases and J lost 7 bases. The CDR3 sequence is 16 residues long. The CDR3 sequence is CATSEPGGSTTNEQFF. The CDR3 DNA reads TGTGCCACCAGCGAGCCCGGGGGGTCTACAACTAATGAGCAGTTCTTC.

This rearrangement joins TRBV5-4 to TRBJ2-3; D gene ambiguous. Germline V gene lookup returns CDR1 SGHNT and CDR2 YYREEE (reference sequence). Trimming took 2 bases from V and 0 from J, leaving 13 bases between them. The CDR3 is made up of 16 amino acids. The chain's CDR3 is CASSFRLVASTDTQYF. Written as DNA, the CDR3 is TGTGCCAGCAGCTTTCGGCTTGTGGCTAGCACAGATACGCAGTATTTT.

The chain is built from TRBV7-8 and TRBJ1-4, with 9 bases lining up with TRBD1. V shed 5 bases and J 8 bases; nucleotides not matched to a gene: 9. CDR3 length: 15 amino acids. The germline V gene has CDR1 SGHVS and CDR2 FQNEAQ. CDR3 sequence (DNA): TGTGCCAGCAGCGCTAGGACAGGGGACAGAGAAAAACTGTTTTTT. Encoded protein: CASSARTGDREKLFF.

The chain carries TRBV12-3 or TRBV12-4 and TRBJ2-3; 11 nucleotides align to TRBD2. Germline trimming cut 5 bases from V and 2 bases from J; bases unmatched to any gene: 9. This CDR3 is 17 amino acids long. The CDR3 region has the DNA TGTGCCAGCAGTCCAGGGACTAGCGGAGTATTCACAGATACGCAGTATTTT. It is translated as CASSPGTSGVFTDTQYF.

The count of this clonotype is one. The CDR3 reads CASSSSTNSRSSYEQYF. CDR3 DNA sequence: TGCGCCAGCAGCTCCTCTACCAACAGCAGAAGCTCCTACGAGCAGTACTTC. This chain uses TRBV5-1 with TRBJ2-7; D is undetermined. In germline, CDR1 is SGHRS, CDR2 YFSETQ. This CDR3 has 17 residues. V was pared by 3 bases and J by 0 bases, with 19 bases between.

Turning to this clonotype: This CDR3 is missing its conserved last phenylalanine or tryptophan, likely due to a read error. The V gene is TRBV19, the J gene TRBJ1-1; the D is unclear. This CDR3 is built from 11 residues. CDR1 LNHDA and CDR2 SQIVND come from the germline V gene (reference sequence). The V and J ends lost 6 bases and 5 bases respectively, with 7 bases between them. CDR3 DNA sequence: TGTGCCAGTAGCCGGAGGACTGAAGCTTTCCTT. Amino acid sequence: CASSRRTEAFL.

The chain employs TRBV27 and TRBJ2-2; D is uncertain. The germline V gene has CDR1 MNHEY and CDR2 SMNVEV (reference sequence). V was cut by 7 bases and J by 5 bases, with 26 bases left in between. The CDR3 is 18 amino acids. CDR3 in DNA: TGTGCCAGCACCAAAGAGATTAGGGAATTAGCCTATACCGGGGAGCTGTTTTTT. Translation: CASTKEIRELAYTGELFF.

This clonotype turned up a few times. This chain joins TRBV10-3 and TRBJ2-7; 7 bases line up with TRBD1. Germline V gene lookup returns CDR1 ENHRY and CDR2 SYGVKD. The CDR3 runs 16 residues. V lost 10 bases and J lost 2; bases outside the gene matches: 17. In DNA form, the CDR3 reads TGTGCCACCAAGTGGGCCGCGGCAGGGGGAACCTACGAGCAGTACTTC. This gives the protein CATKWAAAGGTYEQYF.

The chain links TRBV18 to TRBJ1-4; D ambiguous. Per the germline V gene, CDR1 is KGHSH and CDR2 is LQKENI. Deletions cut 3 bases from V and 8 bases from J, with 7 bases between. The CDR3 is 12 residues long. For the CDR3, the DNA is TGTGCCAGCTCACCGAGGGTAGAAAAACTGTTTTTT. It specifies CASSPRVEKLFF.

This clonotype was seen a handful of times. The chain is built from TRBV2 and TRBJ2-1; D gene unclear. The V and J ends lost 3 bases and 7 bases respectively, with 7 bases between them. The CDR3 is made up of 12 amino acids. CDR1 and CDR2 from the germline V gene are SNHLY and FYNNEI. The CDR3 DNA is TGTGCCAGCAGTGATCATAGGAATGAGCAGTTCTTC. Protein: CASSDHRNEQFF.

The J gene is TRBJ1-2, the V gene TRBV7-9; no reliable D call. There are 13 residues in the CDR3. Trimming pared 5 bases from V and 4 bases from J, leaving 11 bases between. Germline assignment: CDR1 SEHNR and CDR2 FQNEAQ (reference sequence). This CDR3 reads CASSPRAGYGYTF. CDR3 DNA: TGTGCCAGCAGCCCTAGGGCAGGCTATGGCTACACCTTC.

This clonotype was recorded only once. The chain combines TRBV4-2 with TRBJ2-1; tentatively, D is TRBD2 (6 bases). This CDR3 region has 12 residues. CDR1 is LGHNA and CDR2 is YNFKEQ in the germline V gene. Trimming stripped 3 bases from V and 9 bases from J, with 9 bases between. This CDR3 is CASSQTRSEQFF. The CDR3 bases are TGTGCCAGCAGCCAGACTAGAAGTGAGCAGTTCTTC.

V usage is TRBV20-1 and J usage is TRBJ2-1; D tentatively reads TRBD1 or TRBD2 (5 bases each). V lost 0 bases and J lost 0, with 12 bases in between. Germline V gene data show CDR1 as DFQATT and CDR2 as SNEGSKA (reference sequence). The CDR3 contains 16 residues. The CDR3 loop is CSAREMGVSSYNEQFF. CDR3 bases: TGCAGTGCTAGAGAGATGGGGGTGAGCTCCTACAATGAGCAGTTCTTC.

In this sample, this clonotype is medium-sized. V usage is TRBV5-5 and J usage is TRBJ2-2; D gene ambiguous. The ends were cut back, 0 bases at V and 0 bases at J, with 9 bases in the middle. Germline V CDR1 and CDR2: SGHKS, YYEKEE (reference sequence). This CDR3 spans 16 amino acids. The CDR3 sequence: CASSLGPSPNTGELFF. In DNA form, the CDR3 reads TGTGCCAGCAGCTTGGGACCGAGCCCGAACACCGGGGAGCTGTTTTTT.

The chain couples TRBV18 to TRBJ2-7, with D hard to call. Trimming left V 1 base short and J 6 bases short, with 16 bases between. The CDR3 spans 15 residues. From germline, CDR1 is KGHSH and CDR2 LQKENI. The CDR3, as DNA: TGTGCCAGCTCACCACGTTCTTTGGCTCCTGGCGAGCAGTACTTC. Protein sequence: CASSPRSLAPGEQYF.

This chain connects TRBV12-3 or TRBV12-4 to TRBJ1-1; 9 bases match TRBD1. Unmatched junction bases numbered 14, after V lost 5 bases and J lost 7 bases. The CDR3 loop spans 16 amino acids. The CDR3 coding sequence is TGTGCCAGCAGTCACTCGACCGGGACAGGGAGGGGTGAAGCTTTCTTT. Translated: CASSHSTGTGRGEAFF.

Details on this clonotype: A much more abundant neighbour one base away suggests this may be a read error. The chain carries TRBV7-2 and TRBJ2-3; 7 nucleotides align to TRBD2. The germline gives CDR1 SGHTA, CDR2 FQGNSA. This CDR3 is 14 amino acids long. CDR3 nucleotide sequence: TGTGCCGGCAGCCGGGACTACGGCACAGATACGCAGTATTTT. It is translated as CAGSRDYGTDTQYF.